This T cell receptor (beta chain) was identified during a study of blood T cell repertoires in COVID-19. Study overall: Acute and convalescent COVID-19 specimens originated in the United States, Italy and Spain. Nucleic acid was either cDNA or gDNA, and it came from T cells, B-cell-depleted T cells, or PBMCs.

Per the study methods: Using reference gene primer amplification, nucleated cell counts were estimated. The method was immunoSEQ multiplex PCR; TCRdb's version includes in-frame clones alone and lacks a portion of them. V, J and clone size reflect that table, while D and trimming were determined from the DNA. The table shows fewer than 150,000 clones, with around three quarters occurring only once. V lost 10 bases to trimming and J lost 4 bases, with 13 bases between them. Germline CDR1 LNHDA, CDR2 SQIVND (reference sequence). The CDR3 is made up of 12 amino acids. This clone was recorded only once. The sequence was collected from a human donor in a cohort sampled during active COVID-19. The chain employs TRBV19 and TRBJ1-1; possibly TRBD1 for D (5 bases). The sequenced sample consisted of peripheral blood. The CDR3 DNA reads as TGTGCCACAGGACTAGGGACCACTGAAGCTTTCTTT. Protein sequence: CATGLGTTEAFF.